These 26 T cell receptor beta chains were all obtained from the same sample, sequenced in a study of T cell responses to AZD1222 COVID-19 vaccine. Libraries were prepared by immunoSEQ multiplex PCR; TCRdb keeps only in-frame clonotypes and omits some of them. The profile shows 180,000 or so clones, about 93% of them singletons. Sequencing used peripheral blood, obtained 28 days after the second AZD1222 dose. The receptors originated from an adult who received the AZD1222 COVID-19 vaccine.

This sequence joins TRBV9 and TRBJ1-1, with 7 bases that match TRBD1. The CDR3 is made up of 14 amino acids. In germline, CDR1 is SGDLS, CDR2 YYNGEE. Germline trimming cut 7 bases from V and 3 bases from J; bases unmatched to any gene: 9. The chain's CDR3 is CASVRGQADTEAFF. Written as DNA, the CDR3 is TGTGCCAGCGTTCGTGGACAGGCCGACACTGAAGCTTTCTTT.

This chain connects TRBV7-2 to TRBJ2-5; possibly TRBD2 for D (6 bases). CDR1 is SGHTA, CDR2 FQGNSA, per germline. Trimming took 4 bases from V and 2 from J, leaving 14 bases between them. There are 15 residues in the CDR3. The CDR3 reads CASSSGLGRQETQYF. The CDR3 DNA sequence: TGTGCCAGCAGCTCGGGACTGGGGAGACAAGAGACCCAGTACTTC.

The chain has TRBV4-1 and TRBJ2-5; maybe TRBD2 (6 bases). The V and J ends lost 0 bases and 7 bases respectively, with 12 bases between them. Germline CDR1 reads MGHRA; CDR2 reads YSYEKL. The CDR3 is made up of 14 amino acids. Here the CDR3 reads CASSQDGGVLTQYF. The CDR3 DNA follows: TGCGCCAGCAGCCAAGATGGAGGGGTATTGACCCAGTACTTC.

This clone was counted once. The chain employs TRBV3-1 (or the pseudogene TRBV3-2) and TRBJ1-3; tentative D call: TRBD1 (6 bases). V lost 4 bases and J lost 1, with 11 bases in between. There are 15 residues in the CDR3. In germline, CDR1 is LGHDT, CDR2 YNNKEL (reference sequence). CDR3 coding DNA: TGTGCCAGCAGCCCAGGACAGACTTCTGGAAACACCATATATTTT. Translated: CASSPGQTSGNTIYF.

The rearrangement links TRBV19 to TRBJ2-3, with unresolved D. The CDR3 covers 13 residues. Trimming shortened V by 0 bases and J by 4 bases, and 5 bases separated the two germline ends. Germline lookup yields CDR1 LNHDA and CDR2 SQIVND (reference sequence). DNA of the CDR3: TGTGCCAGTAGTATAGACTACTCAGATACGCAGTATTTT. Encoded protein: CASSIDYSDTQYF.

The rearrangement uses TRBV6-1 and TRBJ1-1, with 8 bases identical to TRBD1. V lost 2 bases and J lost 1; bases outside the gene matches: 15. CDR1 is MNHNS, CDR2 SASEGT, per germline. The CDR3 runs to 19 residues. In DNA, the CDR3 is TGTGCCAGCAGTGAATTTCTTCTGGCAGGGGGCGGAGGGAACACTGAAGCTTTCTTT. It specifies CASSEFLLAGGGGNTEAFF.

This rearrangement joins TRBV19 to TRBJ2-6, with D perhaps assigned TRBD1 or TRBD2 (6 bases each). Germline CDR1 is LNHDA and CDR2 is SQIVND (reference sequence). The V end lost 6 bases, the J end lost 0 bases, and 18 bases lay between the germline ends. This CDR3 is 18 amino acids long. In nucleotides, the CDR3 is TGTGCCAGTAGCCCCGGGGGCTCATCCATCTCTGGGGCCAACGTCCTGACTTTC. Translation gives CASSPGGSSISGANVLTF.

The chain recombines TRBV19 with TRBJ1-1; 7 bases fit TRBD1. Germline loops: CDR1 LNHDA, CDR2 SQIVND (reference sequence). The CDR3 has 15 amino acids. With V trimmed by 4 bases and J by 5 bases, 10 bases remained unmatched. CDR3 DNA: TGTGCCAGTAGTACCCAAGCACAGGGGAGAACTGAAGCTTTCTTT. Translation: CASSTQAQGRTEAFF.

V and J are TRBV7-9 and TRBJ1-5, with D hard to call. This CDR3 is built from 15 residues. V was shortened by 1 base and J by 3 bases, with 10 bases between the two germline ends. CDR1 SEHNR and CDR2 FQNEAQ come from the germline V gene (reference sequence). The CDR3 spells CASSLGESPNQPQHF. The CDR3 nucleotides read TGTGCCAGCAGCTTAGGGGAATCGCCCAATCAGCCCCAGCATTTT. Combining the CDR3 with reference TRBV7-9 and TRBJ1-5 gives the whole variable domain DTGVSQNPRHKITKRGQNVTFRCDPISEHNRLYWYRQTLGQGPEFLTYFQNEAQLEKSRLLSDRFSAERPKGSFSTLEIQRTEQGDSAMYLCASSLGESPNQPQHFGDGTRLSIL.

V gene TRBV18 combines with J gene TRBJ2-1; 12 bases line up with TRBD2. This CDR3 is built from 16 residues. J was trimmed by 9 bases and V by 4 bases; bases with no gene match: 10. Per the germline V gene, CDR1 is KGHSH and CDR2 is LQKENI. The CDR3 DNA reads TGTGCCAGCTCACTACCTGCTCGGACTAGCGGGGCTGAGCAGTTCTTC. Protein product: CASSLPARTSGAEQFF.

The chain recombines TRBV6-2 or TRBV6-3 with TRBJ2-4; D is ambiguous. Germline lookup yields CDR1 MNHEY and CDR2 SVGEGT. The CDR3 spans 18 residues. The V gene lost 2 bases and the J gene lost 1 base, with 18 bases spanning the gap. The CDR3 nucleotides read TGTGCCAGCAGTTACCTACCGGACGAACACCCGGCCAAAAACATTCAGTACTTC. This gives the protein CASSYLPDEHPAKNIQYF.

This chain joins TRBV2 and TRBJ1-6; D is perhaps TRBD1 (6 bases). The CDR3 has 14 amino acids. CDR1 SNHLY and CDR2 FYNNEI come from the germline V gene. Between the trimmed V and J ends, which lost 7 bases and 7 bases, there was a span of 14 bases. The CDR3 DNA reads TGTGCCAGCATTATCCACAGGGAAAATTCACCCCTCCACTTT. This encodes CASIIHRENSPLHF. The whole variable domain, filled in from reference TRBV2 and TRBJ1-6, reads EPEVTQTPSHQVTQMGQEVILRCVPISNHLYFYWYRQILGQKVEFLVSFYNNEISEKSEIFDDQFSVERPDGSNFTLKIRSTKLEDSAMYFCASIIHRENSPLHFGNGTRLTVT.

The V gene is TRBV5-1, the J gene TRBJ2-7; D gene ambiguous. V lost 4 bases, J lost 4 bases, and 12 bases lay in between. Germline V lookup: CDR1 SGHRS, CDR2 YFSETQ. The CDR3 is 13 amino acids. CDR3 nucleotide sequence: TGCGCCAGCAGCCCTCCCGAGGTTTACGAGCAGTACTTC. Residues: CASSPPEVYEQYF.

This clone has a single count. The chain carries TRBV7-2 and TRBJ1-2; TRBD1 is a possible D gene (6 bases). V was shortened by 1 base and J by 4 bases, with 10 bases between the two germline ends. Germline-derived CDR1 and CDR2 are SGHTA and FQGNSA. This CDR3 contains 14 residues. The CDR3 bases are TGTGCCAGCAGCTTAGGGACAGAAGTCTATGGCTACACCTTC. This encodes CASSLGTEVYGYTF.

The chain couples TRBV19 to TRBJ1-5, with D maybe TRBD1 (6 bases). V shed 4 bases and J shed 7 bases, with 14 bases lying between them. Looked up from germline, CDR1 is LNHDA and CDR2 is SQIVND (reference sequence). This CDR3 comprises 14 residues. For the CDR3, the DNA is TGTGCCAGTAGTAGCAGAACAGGGCCGCAGCCCCAGCATTTT. Its translation is CASSSRTGPQPQHF.

The chain is built from TRBV9 and TRBJ1-2; D possibly corresponds to TRBD1 (6 bases). Germline CDR1 and CDR2: SGDLS and YYNGEE. The CDR3 is made up of 15 amino acids. Between the trimmed V and J ends, which lost 4 bases and 4 bases, there was a span of 17 bases. CDR3 bases: TGTGCCAGCAGCATACGACCCGGGACAACCTATGGCTACACCTTC. Its translation is CASSIRPGTTYGYTF.

The V call is TRBV5-5, the J call TRBJ1-1; the D is unclear. The CDR3 consists of 14 residues. V gave up 1 base and J gave up 1 base, with 8 bases separating them. CDR1 is SGHKS and CDR2 is YYEKEE in the germline V gene (reference sequence). In DNA, the CDR3 is TGTGCCAGCAGCTTGAGGCTGAAGAACACTGAAGCTTTCTTT. Translating gives CASSLRLKNTEAFF.

Worth noting for this clone: One junction end disagrees with the germline gene, perhaps due to a read error. The J gene is TRBJ1-3, the V gene TRBV5-4, with D unclear. The CDR3 length is 11 residues. The V gene's germline CDR1 is SGHNT and CDR2 YYREEE (reference sequence). CDR3 amino acids: CANSLKLTIYF. DNA for the CDR3: TGTGCCAACAGCTTGAAGCTCACCATATATTTT.

This chain connects TRBV3-1 (or the pseudogene TRBV3-2) to TRBJ1-3, with D possibly being TRBD1 (6 bases). Germline CDR1 and CDR2: LGHDT and YNNKEL (reference sequence). This CDR3 has 15 residues. The V and J ends lost 2 bases and 4 bases respectively, with 12 bases between them. The CDR3 DNA reads TGTGCCAGCAGCCAACAACAGGGTCCCGGAAACACCATATATTTT. It encodes CASSQQQGPGNTIYF.

This chain joins TRBV3-1 (or the pseudogene TRBV3-2) and TRBJ1-5; D may be TRBD1 (6 bases). Germline V gene lookup returns CDR1 LGHDT and CDR2 YNNKEL (reference sequence). Trimming left V 1 base short and J 7 bases short, with 11 bases between. The CDR3 spans 14 residues. CDR3 region: CASSQVGAEQPQHF. Here the CDR3 DNA reads TGTGCCAGCAGCCAAGTGGGGGCCGAGCAGCCCCAGCATTTT.

As regards this clone: The CDR3 carries no conserved terminal phenylalanine or tryptophan, so it likely arises from a read error. Because the CDR3's place on the DNA is in doubt, the DNA is left out and the CDR3 is given as listed by TCRdb. The V and J genes are TRBV7-2 and TRBJ1-2; whether TRBD1, the table's D call, matches the DNA was not checked. Germline V gene sequence: CDR1 SGHTA, CDR2 FQGNSA. The length of the CDR3 is 12 amino acids, counting both ends. CDR3 loop: CASSLRQGAMVV.

This sequence joins TRBV5-1 and TRBJ1-2, with no clear D. The CDR3 is made up of 11 amino acids. With 2 bases removed from V and 6 bases from J, the gap between germline ends came to 5 bases. CDR1 and CDR2 (germline): SGHRS, YFSETQ. This chain's CDR3 is CASSFGHGYTF. The CDR3 bases are TGCGCCAGCAGCTTCGGTCATGGCTACACCTTC.

The rearrangement joins TRBV6-5 to TRBJ1-2, with a tentative D call TRBD1 (5 bases). From germline, CDR1 is MNHEY and CDR2 SVGAGI. CDR3 length: 15 amino acids. V dropped 4 bases and J dropped 4 bases, with 16 bases sitting between them. The CDR3 sequence is CASSLFRDRRYGYTF. The CDR3 coding sequence is TGTGCCAGCAGTTTATTCCGGGACCGACGCTATGGCTACACCTTC.

The sample holds a few counts of this clone. The V call is TRBV11-2, the J call TRBJ1-1; the D is unclear. The germline CDR1 and CDR2 sequences are SGHAT and FQNNGV. Trimming took 0 bases from V and 0 from J, leaving 5 bases between them. CDR3 size: 14 residues. The DNA for the CDR3 is TGTGCCAGCAGCTTAGACCTCATGAACACTGAAGCTTTCTTT. Its translation is CASSLDLMNTEAFF.

The sample holds one count of this clone. The chain employs TRBV6-5 and TRBJ1-2; tentatively, D is TRBD1 (5 bases). Trimming stripped 6 bases from V and 7 bases from J, with 9 bases between. This CDR3 is 11 amino acids long. Germline assignment: CDR1 MNHEY and CDR2 SVGAGI. Written as DNA, the CDR3 is TGTGCCAGCAGCCATGGGGGTGGCTACACCTTC. Protein: CASSHGGGYTF.

The CDR3: CASSLSGGSTDTQYF. Here the CDR3 DNA reads TGTGCCAGCAGTCTTAGCGGGGGAAGCACAGATACGCAGTATTTT. The chain carries TRBV6-5 and TRBJ2-3, with 9 bases fitting TRBD2. Germline V lookup: CDR1 MNHEY, CDR2 SVGAGI. The CDR3 is 15 residues long. V was clipped by 5 bases and J by 0 bases; unmatched bases: 3.